Each of the 18 T cell receptor beta chains below was sequenced from the same sample in a study of blood T cell repertoires in COVID-19. Data came from immunoSEQ multiplex PCR; TCRdb stores just in-frame clones and leaves some out. The sample includes some 190,000 clones, around 82% of them seen just once. Source material: PBMCs or T cells enriched from blood (not recorded which). The receptors were sampled from a woman aged 50 to 60 with acute COVID-19.

This clone has just one count. This chain uses TRBV7-8 with TRBJ2-1; 8 positions match TRBD1. The CDR3 extends over 14 amino acids. Unmatched junction bases numbered 8, after V lost 7 bases and J lost 6 bases. The germline V gene has CDR1 SGHVS and CDR2 FQNEAQ. The CDR3 region is CASTADRAGNEQFF. CDR3 DNA: TGTGCCAGCACCGCGGACAGGGCTGGCAATGAGCAGTTCTTC.

The rearrangement links TRBV2 to TRBJ1-5, with D possibly TRBD1 on 6 matching bases. V was clipped by 5 bases and J by 3 bases, with 11 bases between them. This CDR3 has 14 residues. CDR1 SNHLY and CDR2 FYNNEI come from the germline V gene. The CDR3 DNA is TGTGCCAGCAGTAAAACAGGGAACAATCAGCCCCAGCATTTT. It encodes CASSKTGNNQPQHF.

This chain joins TRBV13 and TRBJ2-3; D gene unclear. Looked up from germline, CDR1 is PRHDT and CDR2 is FYEKMQ (reference sequence). This CDR3 spans 14 amino acids. V shed 5 bases and J shed 3 bases, with 12 bases lying between them. The CDR3 DNA reads TGTGCCAGCAGCCCCAGGTTTGGAACAGATACGCAGTATTTT. This encodes CASSPRFGTDTQYF.

This chain uses TRBV19 with TRBJ1-5; possible D gene TRBD1, 5 bases. Looked up from germline, CDR1 is LNHDA and CDR2 is SQIVND (reference sequence). This CDR3 spans 13 amino acids. V was clipped by 7 bases and J by 4 bases, with 11 bases between them. The CDR3 loop reads CASTRTRNQPQHF. CDR3 coding DNA: TGTGCCAGTACTAGGACAAGAAATCAGCCCCAGCATTTT.

The chain carries TRBV6-6 and TRBJ2-7, with a possible D match to TRBD2 (5 bases). From germline, CDR1 is MNHNY and CDR2 SVGAGI (reference sequence). This CDR3 comprises 12 residues. V was shortened by 5 bases and J by 4 bases, with 9 bases between the two germline ends. In DNA, the CDR3 is TGTGCCAGCAGTGGGCCGGGGTACGAGCAGTACGTC. The encoded protein is CASSGPGYEQYV.

The chain has TRBV7-9 and TRBJ2-3; perhaps TRBD1 as D (6 bases). CDR3 length: 16 amino acids. V shed 4 bases and J shed 3 bases, with 17 bases lying between them. Germline assignment: CDR1 SEHNR and CDR2 FQNEAQ (reference sequence). The CDR3: CASSSPTGSATDTQYF. As DNA, the CDR3 is TGTGCCAGCAGCTCACCCACAGGGAGTGCGACAGATACGCAGTATTTT.

The chain couples TRBV29-1 to TRBJ2-3, with 7 bases matching TRBD2. The CDR3 is 13 amino acids. From germline, CDR1 is SQVTM and CDR2 ANQGSEA. Trimming removed 3 bases from V and 9 bases from J; junction bases left unmatched: 9. The CDR3 sequence is CSVDLGQRGTQYF. The CDR3 DNA sequence: TGCAGCGTTGATTTGGGGCAGCGGGGAACGCAGTATTTT.

This clone appeared a few times. This chain uses TRBV2 with TRBJ1-5, with TRBD1 as a possible D gene (6 bases). Trimming left V 6 bases short and J 1 base short, with 13 bases between. CDR3 length: 15 amino acids. The V gene's germline CDR1 is SNHLY and CDR2 FYNNEI. CDR3 amino acids: CASRGTGTSNQPQHF. DNA of the CDR3: TGTGCCAGCAGGGGTACCGGGACAAGCAATCAGCCCCAGCATTTT.

The CDR3 spells CASSENLRPSGDTQETQYF. The DNA of the CDR3 is TGTGCCAGCAGTGAAAACCTACGGCCTAGCGGGGACACTCAAGAGACCCAGTACTTC. The gene calls are TRBV2 and TRBJ2-5; 9 bases are a match to TRBD2. Germline-derived CDR1 and CDR2 are SNHLY and FYNNEI. The CDR3 length is 19 residues. Germline trimming cut 2 bases from V and 2 bases from J; bases unmatched to any gene: 15.

The chain carries TRBV3-1 (or the pseudogene TRBV3-2) and TRBJ1-2; 8 bases are a match to TRBD1. V dropped 5 bases and J dropped 2; count of bases not matched to a gene: 7. Germline assignment: CDR1 LGHDT and CDR2 YNNKEL (reference sequence). This CDR3 is 15 amino acids long. This chain's CDR3 is CASSDRQGYNYGYTF. CDR3 sequence (DNA): TGTGCCAGCAGCGACCGACAGGGGTACAACTATGGCTACACCTTC.

The rearrangement links TRBV28 to TRBJ1-2, with 9 bases identical to TRBD1. CDR3 size: 15 residues. The germline V gene encodes CDR1 MDHEN and CDR2 SYDVKM. V trimming: 6 bases; J trimming: 4 bases; junction bases outside the gene matches: 9. The CDR3 loop is CASRSGQGSLYGYTF. CDR3 DNA sequence: TGTGCCAGCAGGAGTGGACAGGGGTCTCTCTATGGCTACACCTTC.

This sequence joins TRBV13 and TRBJ2-5, with 7 bases matching TRBD2. Trimming took 2 bases from V and 1 from J; bases not matched to a gene: 4. There are 15 residues in the CDR3. Germline CDR1 PRHDT, CDR2 FYEKMQ (reference sequence). CDR3: CASSLFLAVQETQYF. CDR3 nucleotide sequence: TGTGCCAGCAGCTTATTCCTAGCGGTCCAAGAGACCCAGTACTTC.

This clone is a singleton in its sample. This sequence joins TRBV7-2 and TRBJ2-3, with D maybe TRBD2 (6 bases). Germline loops: CDR1 SGHTA, CDR2 FQGNSA. The CDR3 is 19 residues long. Trimming stripped 2 bases from V and 0 bases from J, with 21 bases between. The CDR3 region has the DNA TGTGCCAGCAGCTTAATCTCCCCAGCCTCCCTAGCGAGCACAGATACGCAGTATTTT. Its protein is CASSLISPASLASTDTQYF.

The chain joins TRBV11-3 to TRBJ1-5; TRBD1 matches 7 bases. V shed 3 bases and J 0 bases; nucleotides not matched to a gene: 14. The length of the CDR3 is 19 residues. The germline gives CDR1 SGHNT, CDR2 YENEEA. The CDR3 loop reads CASSLVFWTGPFSNQPQHF. In nucleotides, the CDR3 is TGTGCCAGCAGCTTGGTGTTTTGGACAGGTCCTTTTAGCAATCAGCCCCAGCATTTT.

The CDR3 nucleotides are TGTGCCAGCAGCTGGGGGACAGGGGATAGCACCATATATTTT. Translating it yields CASSWGTGDSTIYF. The V gene is TRBV5-6, the J gene TRBJ1-3; 10 nucleotides match TRBD1. CDR3 length: 14 amino acids. The germline gives CDR1 SGHDT, CDR2 YYEEEE. V was clipped by 3 bases and J by 9 bases; unmatched bases: 6.

The genes are TRBV19 and TRBJ2-5, with TRBD2 identical over 9 bases. The length of the CDR3 is 20 residues. CDR1 is LNHDA, CDR2 SQIVND, per germline (reference sequence). V trimming: 5 bases; J trimming: 2 bases; junction bases outside the gene matches: 21. The CDR3 protein is CASSPLIRGRSGGTQETQYF. The CDR3 bases are TGTGCCAGTAGTCCTTTAATAAGGGGGCGAAGCGGGGGGACACAAGAGACCCAGTACTTC.

About this clone: Other DNA sequences of this sample code for an identical CDR3. The V call is TRBV2, the J call TRBJ1-5, with D tentatively TRBD1 (6 bases). Germline assignment: CDR1 SNHLY and CDR2 FYNNEI. CDR3 length: 13 amino acids. The ends were cut back, 8 bases at V and 0 bases at J, with 8 bases in the middle. CDR3 nucleotide sequence: TGTGCCAGCTCAGGGGATAGCAATCAGCCCCAGCATTTT. It specifies CASSGDSNQPQHF.

The V gene is TRBV28, the J gene TRBJ1-5; 8 bases are a match to TRBD1. The CDR3 covers 17 residues. J was trimmed by 1 base and V by 7 bases; bases with no gene match: 12. Germline V CDR1 and CDR2: MDHEN, SYDVKM. Here the CDR3 DNA reads TGTGCCAGCAAGATTGCCGACAGGGGCGGGAGCAATCAGCCCCAGCATTTT. Amino acids: CASKIADRGGSNQPQHF. The full variable domain, completed using reference TRBV28 and TRBJ1-5, is DVKVTQSSRYLVKRTGEKVFLECVQDMDHENMFWYRQDPGLGLRLIYFSYDVKMKEKGDIPEGYSVSREKKERFSLILESASTNQTSMYLCASKIADRGGSNQPQHFGDGTRLSIL.